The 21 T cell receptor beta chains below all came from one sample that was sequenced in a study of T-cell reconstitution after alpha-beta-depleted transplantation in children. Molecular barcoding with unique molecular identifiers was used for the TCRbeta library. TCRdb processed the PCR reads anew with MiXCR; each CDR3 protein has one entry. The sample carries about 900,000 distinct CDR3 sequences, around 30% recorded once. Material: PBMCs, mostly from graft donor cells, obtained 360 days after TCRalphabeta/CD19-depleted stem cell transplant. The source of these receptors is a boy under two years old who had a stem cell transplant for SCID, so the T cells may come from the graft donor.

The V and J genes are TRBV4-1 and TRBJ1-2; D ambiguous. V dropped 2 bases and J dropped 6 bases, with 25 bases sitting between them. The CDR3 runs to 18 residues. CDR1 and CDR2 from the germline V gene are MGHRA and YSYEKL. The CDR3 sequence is CASSQSGRSHSSVDGYTF. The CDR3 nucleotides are TGCGCCAGCAGCCAAAGTGGGCGGTCCCACTCTTCGGTGGATGGCTACACCTTC.

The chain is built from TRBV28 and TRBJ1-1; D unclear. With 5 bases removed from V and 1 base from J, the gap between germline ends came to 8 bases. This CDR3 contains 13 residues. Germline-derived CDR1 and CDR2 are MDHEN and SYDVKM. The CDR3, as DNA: TGTGCCAGCAGTCGACCCGAGAACACTGAAGCTTTCTTT. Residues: CASSRPENTEAFF. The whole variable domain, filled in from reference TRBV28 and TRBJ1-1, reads DVKVTQSSRYLVKRTGEKVFLECVQDMDHENMFWYRQDPGLGLRLIYFSYDVKMKEKGDIPEGYSVSREKKERFSLILESASTNQTSMYLCASSRPENTEAFFGQGTRLTVV.

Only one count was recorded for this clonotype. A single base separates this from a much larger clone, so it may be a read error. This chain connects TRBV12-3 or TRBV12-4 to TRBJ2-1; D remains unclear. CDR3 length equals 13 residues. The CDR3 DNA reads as TGTGCCAGCAGTTTAGACCTGAACAATGGGCAGTTCTTC. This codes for CASSLDLNNGQFF.

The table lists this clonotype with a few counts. CDR3 amino acids: CASSQESTSEFYEQYF. In DNA, the CDR3 is TGTGCCAGCAGCCAAGAATCAACTAGCGAGTTTTACGAGCAGTACTTC. This chain joins TRBV4-2 and TRBJ2-7; 7 nucleotides match TRBD2. The germline V gene has CDR1 LGHNA and CDR2 YNFKEQ. The CDR3 has 16 amino acids. Trimming took 0 bases from V and 4 from J; bases not matched to a gene: 9.

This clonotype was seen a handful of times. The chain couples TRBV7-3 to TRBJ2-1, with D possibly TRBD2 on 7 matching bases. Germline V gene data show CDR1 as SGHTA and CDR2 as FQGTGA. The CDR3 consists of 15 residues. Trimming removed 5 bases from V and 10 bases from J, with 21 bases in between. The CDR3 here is CASSPFGGPINEQFF. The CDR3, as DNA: TGTGCCAGCAGCCCTTTCGGGGGGCCGATAAACGAGCAGTTCTTC.

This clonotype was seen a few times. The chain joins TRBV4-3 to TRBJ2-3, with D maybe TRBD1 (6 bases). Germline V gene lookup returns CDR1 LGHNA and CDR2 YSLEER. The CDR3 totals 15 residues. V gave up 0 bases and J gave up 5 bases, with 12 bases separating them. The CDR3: CASSQEGTTRDTQYF. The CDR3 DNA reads TGCGCCAGCAGCCAAGAAGGGACAACCCGAGATACGCAGTATTTT.

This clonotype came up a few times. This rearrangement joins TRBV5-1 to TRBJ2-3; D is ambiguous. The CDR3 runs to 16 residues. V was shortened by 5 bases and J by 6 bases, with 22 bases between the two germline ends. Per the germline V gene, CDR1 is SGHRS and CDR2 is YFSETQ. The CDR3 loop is CASSPFGSQVMDTQYF. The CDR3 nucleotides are TGCGCCAGCAGTCCCTTCGGCAGTCAAGTGATGGATACGCAGTATTTT.

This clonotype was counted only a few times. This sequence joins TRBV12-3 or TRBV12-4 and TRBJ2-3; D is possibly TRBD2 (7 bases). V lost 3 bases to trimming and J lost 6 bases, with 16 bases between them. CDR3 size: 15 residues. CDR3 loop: CASSFLRGGIDTQYF. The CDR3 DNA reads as TGTGCCAGCAGTTTTCTGAGGGGGGGCATCGATACGCAGTATTTT.

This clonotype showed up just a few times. CDR3 sequence (DNA): TGTGCCAGCAGTCTCGGACAGGGGAACGACGAGCAGTACTTC. The encoded protein is CASSLGQGNDEQYF. The chain carries TRBV12-3 or TRBV12-4 and TRBJ2-7; 9 nucleotides align to TRBD1. There are 14 residues in the CDR3. J was trimmed by 5 bases and V by 5 bases; bases with no gene match: 7.

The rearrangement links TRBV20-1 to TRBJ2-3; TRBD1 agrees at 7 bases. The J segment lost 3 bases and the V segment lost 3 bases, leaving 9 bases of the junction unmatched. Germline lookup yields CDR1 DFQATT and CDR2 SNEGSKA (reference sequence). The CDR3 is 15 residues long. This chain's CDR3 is CSASLRQGETDTQYF. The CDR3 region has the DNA TGCAGTGCTAGCCTAAGACAGGGAGAGACAGATACGCAGTATTTT.

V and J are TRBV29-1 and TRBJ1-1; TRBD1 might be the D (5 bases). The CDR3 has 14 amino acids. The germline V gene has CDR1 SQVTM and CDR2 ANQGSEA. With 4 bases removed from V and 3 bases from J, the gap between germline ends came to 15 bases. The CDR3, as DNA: TGCAGCGTTGTGAAGTATCAAGGGGACACTGAAGCTTTCTTT. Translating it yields CSVVKYQGDTEAFF.

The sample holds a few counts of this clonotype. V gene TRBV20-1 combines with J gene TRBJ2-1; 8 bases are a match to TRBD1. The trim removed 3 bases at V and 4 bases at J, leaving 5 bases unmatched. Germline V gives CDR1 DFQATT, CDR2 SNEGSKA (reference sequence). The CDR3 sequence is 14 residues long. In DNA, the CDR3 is TGCAGTGCTAGGGACAGGGTCTGGTACAATGAGCAGTTCTTC. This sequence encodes CSARDRVWYNEQFF.

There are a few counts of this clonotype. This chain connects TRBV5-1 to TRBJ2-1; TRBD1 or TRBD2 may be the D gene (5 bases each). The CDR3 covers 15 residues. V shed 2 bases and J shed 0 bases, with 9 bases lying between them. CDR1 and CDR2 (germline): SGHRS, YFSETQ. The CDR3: CASSFGAGSYNEQFF. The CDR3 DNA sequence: TGCGCCAGCAGCTTCGGGGCAGGCTCCTACAATGAGCAGTTCTTC.

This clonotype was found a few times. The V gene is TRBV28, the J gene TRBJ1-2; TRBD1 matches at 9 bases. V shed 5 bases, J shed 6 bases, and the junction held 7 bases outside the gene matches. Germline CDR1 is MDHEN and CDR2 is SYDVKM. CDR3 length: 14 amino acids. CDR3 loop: CASSPRDRENGYTF. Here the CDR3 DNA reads TGTGCCAGCAGTCCCCGGGACAGGGAGAATGGCTACACCTTC.

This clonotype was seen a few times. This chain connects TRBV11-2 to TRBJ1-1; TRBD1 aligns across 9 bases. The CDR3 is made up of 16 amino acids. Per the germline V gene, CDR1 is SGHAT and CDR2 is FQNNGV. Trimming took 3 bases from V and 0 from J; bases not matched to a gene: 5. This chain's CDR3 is CASSLDRGLVNTEAFF. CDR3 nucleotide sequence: TGTGCCAGCAGCTTGGACAGGGGCTTGGTGAACACTGAAGCTTTCTTT.

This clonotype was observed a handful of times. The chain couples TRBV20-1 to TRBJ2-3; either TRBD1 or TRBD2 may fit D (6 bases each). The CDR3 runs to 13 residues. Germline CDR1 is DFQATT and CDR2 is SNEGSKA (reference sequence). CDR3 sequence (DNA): TGCAAATGCTCCGAGACTAGGGGGGATACGCAGTATTTT. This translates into CKCSETRGDTQYF.

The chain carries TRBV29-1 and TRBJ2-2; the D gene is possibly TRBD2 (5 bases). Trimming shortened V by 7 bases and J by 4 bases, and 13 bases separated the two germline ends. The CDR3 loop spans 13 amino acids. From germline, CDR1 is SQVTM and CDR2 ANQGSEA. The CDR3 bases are TGCAGCGGATCCCGGGGATTCACCGGGGAGCTGTTTTTT. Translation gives CSGSRGFTGELFF.

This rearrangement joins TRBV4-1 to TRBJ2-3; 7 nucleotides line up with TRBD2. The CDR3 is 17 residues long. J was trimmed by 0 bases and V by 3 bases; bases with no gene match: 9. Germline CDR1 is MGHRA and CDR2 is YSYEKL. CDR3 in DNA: TGCGCCAGCAGCCACCCCACGGGGACTACTAGCACAGATACGCAGTATTTT. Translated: CASSHPTGTTSTDTQYF.

The CDR3 sequence is CASSQDRQTFYNEQFF. The CDR3 DNA reads TGCGCCAGCAGCCAAGATCGACAGACTTTTTACAATGAGCAGTTCTTC. This chain joins TRBV4-3 and TRBJ2-1, with D perhaps matching TRBD1 (5 bases). The V and J ends lost 0 bases and 4 bases respectively, with 13 bases between them. CDR1 and CDR2 from the germline V gene are LGHNA and YSLEER. This CDR3 region has 16 residues.

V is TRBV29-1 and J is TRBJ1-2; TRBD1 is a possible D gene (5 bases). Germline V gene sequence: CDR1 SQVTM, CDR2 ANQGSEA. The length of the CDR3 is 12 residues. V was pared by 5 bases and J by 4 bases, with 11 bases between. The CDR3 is CSVSSGGYGYTF. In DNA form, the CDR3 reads TGCAGCGTTTCCTCGGGGGGCTATGGCTACACCTTC.

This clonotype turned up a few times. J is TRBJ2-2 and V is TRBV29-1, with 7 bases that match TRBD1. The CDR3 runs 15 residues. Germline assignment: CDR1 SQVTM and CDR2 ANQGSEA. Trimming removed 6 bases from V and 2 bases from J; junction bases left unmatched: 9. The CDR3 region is CSVLPGQLNTGELFF. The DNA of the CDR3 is TGCAGCGTCCTTCCGGGACAGCTTAACACCGGGGAGCTGTTTTTT.